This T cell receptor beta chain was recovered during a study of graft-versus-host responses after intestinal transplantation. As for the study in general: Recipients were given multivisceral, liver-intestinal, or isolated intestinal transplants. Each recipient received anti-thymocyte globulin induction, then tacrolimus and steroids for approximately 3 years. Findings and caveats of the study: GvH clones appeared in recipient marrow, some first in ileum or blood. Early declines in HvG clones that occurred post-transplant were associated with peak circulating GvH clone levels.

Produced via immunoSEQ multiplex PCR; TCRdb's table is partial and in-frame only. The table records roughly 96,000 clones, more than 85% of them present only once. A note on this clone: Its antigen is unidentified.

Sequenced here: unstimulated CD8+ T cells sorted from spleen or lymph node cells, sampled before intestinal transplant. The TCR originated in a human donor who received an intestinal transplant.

CDR3 DNA: TGTGCCAGCAGCTCCACCGGGAGGGGGCCGCCGGGCACCGGGGAGCTGTTTTTT. It specifies CASSSTGRGPPGTGELFF. The chain joins TRBV11-2 to TRBJ2-2; the D gene is possibly TRBD2 (8 bases). V was trimmed by 4 bases and J by 4 bases, leaving 22 bases between them. This CDR3 has 18 residues. Germline CDR1 reads SGHAT; CDR2 reads FQNNGV. The variable domain in full, completed from reference TRBV11-2 and TRBJ2-2, reads EAGVAQSPRYKIIEKRQSVAFWCNPISGHATLYWYQQILGQGPKLLIQFQNNGVVDDSQLPKDRFSAERLKGVDSTLKIQPAKLEDSAVYLCASSSTGRGPPGTGELFFGEGSRLTVL.